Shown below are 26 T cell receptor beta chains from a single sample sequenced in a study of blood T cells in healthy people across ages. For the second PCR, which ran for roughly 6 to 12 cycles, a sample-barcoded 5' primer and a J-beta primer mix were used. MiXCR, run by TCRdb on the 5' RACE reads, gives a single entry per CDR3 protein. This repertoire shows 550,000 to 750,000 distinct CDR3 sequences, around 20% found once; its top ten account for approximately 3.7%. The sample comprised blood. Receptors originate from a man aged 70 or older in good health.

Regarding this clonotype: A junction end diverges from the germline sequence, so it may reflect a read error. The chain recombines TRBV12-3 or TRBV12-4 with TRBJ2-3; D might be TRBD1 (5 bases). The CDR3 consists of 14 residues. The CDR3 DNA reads TGTGCCAGTAGTTTGGGCAGGGCTGGAGTTACGCAGTATTTT. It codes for CASSLGRAGVTQYF.

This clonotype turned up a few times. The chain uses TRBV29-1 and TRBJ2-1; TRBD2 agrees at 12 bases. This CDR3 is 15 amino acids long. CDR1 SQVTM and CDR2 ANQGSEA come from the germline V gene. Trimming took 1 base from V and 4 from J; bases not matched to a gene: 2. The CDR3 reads CSVEGTSGTYNEQFF. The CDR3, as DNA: TGCAGCGTTGAAGGGACTAGCGGGACATACAATGAGCAGTTCTTC.

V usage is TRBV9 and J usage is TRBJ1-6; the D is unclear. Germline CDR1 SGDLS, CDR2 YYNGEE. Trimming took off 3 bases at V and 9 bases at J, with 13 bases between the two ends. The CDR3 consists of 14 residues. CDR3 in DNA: TGTGCCAGCAGCGACGAGAAGGGAGCTTCACCCCTCCACTTT. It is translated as CASSDEKGASPLHF. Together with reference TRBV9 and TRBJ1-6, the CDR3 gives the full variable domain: DSGVTQTPKHLITATGQRVTLRCSPRSGDLSVYWYQQSLDQGLQFLIQYYNGEERAKGNILERFSAQQFPDLHSELNLSSLELGDSALYFCASSDEKGASPLHFGNGTRLTVT.

CDR3 sequence reads: CSARWSTYFSYEQYF. The CDR3 DNA sequence: TGCAGTGCTAGATGGTCAACATACTTCTCCTACGAGCAGTACTTC. The gene calls are TRBV20-1 and TRBJ2-1; no clear D. The better agreement between TRBJ2-7 and the DNA end casts doubt on the J call. Per the germline V gene, CDR1 is DFQATT and CDR2 is SNEGSKA (reference sequence). The CDR3 is 15 residues long.

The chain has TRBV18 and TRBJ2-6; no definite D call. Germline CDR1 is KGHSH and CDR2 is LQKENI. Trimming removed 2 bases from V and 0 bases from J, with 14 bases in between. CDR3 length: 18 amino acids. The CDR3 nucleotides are TGTGCCAGCTCACCAGGTTCTTACTTGGGCTCTGGGGCCAACGTCCTGACTTTC. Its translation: CASSPGSYLGSGANVLTF.

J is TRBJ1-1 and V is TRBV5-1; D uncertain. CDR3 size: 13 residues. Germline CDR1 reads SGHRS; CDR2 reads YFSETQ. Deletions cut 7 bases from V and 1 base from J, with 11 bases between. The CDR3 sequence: CASSTNPNTEAFF. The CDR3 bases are TGCGCCAGCTCAACCAACCCGAACACTGAAGCTTTCTTT.

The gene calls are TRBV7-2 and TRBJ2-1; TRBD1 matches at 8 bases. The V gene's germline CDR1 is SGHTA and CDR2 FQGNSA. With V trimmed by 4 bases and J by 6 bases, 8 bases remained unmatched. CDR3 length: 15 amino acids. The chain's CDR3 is CASSSADRVPNEQFF. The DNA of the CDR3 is TGTGCCAGCAGCTCGGCGGACAGGGTCCCCAATGAGCAGTTCTTC. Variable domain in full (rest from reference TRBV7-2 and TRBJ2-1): GAGVSQSPSNKVTEKGKDVELRCDPISGHTALYWYRQSLGQGLEFLIYFQGNSAPDKSGLPSDRFSAERTGGSVSTLTIQRTQQEDSAVYLCASSSADRVPNEQFFGPGTRLTVL.

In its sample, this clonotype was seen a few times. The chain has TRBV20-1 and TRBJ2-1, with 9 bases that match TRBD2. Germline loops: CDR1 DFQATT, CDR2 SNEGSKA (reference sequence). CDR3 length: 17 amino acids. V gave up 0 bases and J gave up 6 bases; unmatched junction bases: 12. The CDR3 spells CSARDPLGSGSTNEQFF. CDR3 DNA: TGCAGTGCTAGAGACCCTCTAGGTAGCGGGAGTACCAATGAGCAGTTCTTC.

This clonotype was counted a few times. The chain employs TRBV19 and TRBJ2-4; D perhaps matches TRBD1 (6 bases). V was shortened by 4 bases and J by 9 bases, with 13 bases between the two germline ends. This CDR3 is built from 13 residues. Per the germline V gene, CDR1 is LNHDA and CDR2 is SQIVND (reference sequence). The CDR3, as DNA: TGTGCCAGTAGTACACAGGGTTCGGGCATTCAGTACTTC. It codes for CASSTQGSGIQYF.

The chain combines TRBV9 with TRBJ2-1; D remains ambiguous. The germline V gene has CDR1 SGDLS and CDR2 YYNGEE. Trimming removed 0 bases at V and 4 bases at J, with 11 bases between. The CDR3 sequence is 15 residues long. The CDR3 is CASSVERWVYNEQFF. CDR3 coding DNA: TGTGCCAGCAGCGTAGAACGCTGGGTATACAATGAGCAGTTCTTC.

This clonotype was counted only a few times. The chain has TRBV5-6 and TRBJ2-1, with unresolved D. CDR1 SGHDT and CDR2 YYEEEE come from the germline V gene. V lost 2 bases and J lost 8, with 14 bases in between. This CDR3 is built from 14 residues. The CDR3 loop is CASSFGEPRHEQFF. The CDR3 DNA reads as TGTGCCAGCAGCTTTGGGGAACCCCGACATGAGCAGTTCTTC. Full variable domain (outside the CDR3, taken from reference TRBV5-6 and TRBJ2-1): DAGVTQSPTHLIKTRGQQVTLRCSPKSGHDTVSWYQQALGQGPQFIFQYYEEEERQRGNFPDRFSGHQFPNYSSELNVNALLLGDSALYLCASSFGEPRHEQFFGPGTRLTVL.

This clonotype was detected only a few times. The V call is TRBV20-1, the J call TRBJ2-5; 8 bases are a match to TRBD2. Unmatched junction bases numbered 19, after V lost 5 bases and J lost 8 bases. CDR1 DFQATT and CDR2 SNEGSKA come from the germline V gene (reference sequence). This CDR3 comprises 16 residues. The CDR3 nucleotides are TGCAGTGCTCGGCCCCCGGGACTAGTAACCAGGGAAACCCAGTACTTC. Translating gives CSARPPGLVTRETQYF.

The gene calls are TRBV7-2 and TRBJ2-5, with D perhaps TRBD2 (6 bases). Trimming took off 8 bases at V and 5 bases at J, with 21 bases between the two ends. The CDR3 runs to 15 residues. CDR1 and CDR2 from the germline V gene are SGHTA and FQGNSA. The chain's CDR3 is CASSSRAGRGETQYF. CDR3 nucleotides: TGTGCCAGCTCCTCACGGGCCGGGAGAGGGGAGACCCAGTACTTC. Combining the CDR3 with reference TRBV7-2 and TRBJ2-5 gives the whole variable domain GAGVSQSPSNKVTEKGKDVELRCDPISGHTALYWYRQSLGQGLEFLIYFQGNSAPDKSGLPSDRFSAERTGGSVSTLTIQRTQQEDSAVYLCASSSRAGRGETQYFGPGTRLLVL.

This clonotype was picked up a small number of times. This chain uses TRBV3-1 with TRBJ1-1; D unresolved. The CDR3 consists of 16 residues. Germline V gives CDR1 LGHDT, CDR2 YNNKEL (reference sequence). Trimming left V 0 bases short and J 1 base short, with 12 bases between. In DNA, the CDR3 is TGTGCCAGCAGCCAAGATCTGCTAAGGGCGAACACTGAAGCTTTCTTT. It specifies CASSQDLLRANTEAFF.

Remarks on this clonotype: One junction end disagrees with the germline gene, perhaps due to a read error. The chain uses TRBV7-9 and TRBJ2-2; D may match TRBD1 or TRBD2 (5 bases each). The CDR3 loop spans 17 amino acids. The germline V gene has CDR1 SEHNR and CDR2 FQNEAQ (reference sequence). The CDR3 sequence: CASSSIATAPNAGELFF. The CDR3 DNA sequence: TGTGCCAGCAGCTCAATAGCGACAGCTCCGAACGCCGGGGAGCTGTTTTTT.

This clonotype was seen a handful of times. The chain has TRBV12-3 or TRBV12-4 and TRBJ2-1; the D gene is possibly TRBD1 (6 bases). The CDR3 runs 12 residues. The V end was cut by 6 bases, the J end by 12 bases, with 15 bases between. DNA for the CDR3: TGTGCCAGCAGCCGACAGGCCTTTGGGCAGTTCTTC. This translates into CASSRQAFGQFF.

For the CDR3, the DNA is TGTGCCAGCAGCTTAGGGGGAACAGGGGGGACAGATACGCAGTATTTT. Its protein product is CASSLGGTGGTDTQYF. This chain uses TRBV7-8 with TRBJ2-3; 8 nucleotides line up with TRBD1. CDR1 is SGHVS and CDR2 is FQNEAQ in the germline V gene. The CDR3 is made up of 16 amino acids. Germline trimming cut 1 base from V and 3 bases from J; bases unmatched to any gene: 6.

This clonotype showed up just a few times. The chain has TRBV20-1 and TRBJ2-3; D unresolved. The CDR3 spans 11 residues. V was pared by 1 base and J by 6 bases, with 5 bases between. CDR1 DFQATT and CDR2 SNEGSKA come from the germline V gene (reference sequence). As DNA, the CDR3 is TGCAGTGCTAGAGGTTTTGATACGCAGTATTTT. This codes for CSARGFDTQYF.

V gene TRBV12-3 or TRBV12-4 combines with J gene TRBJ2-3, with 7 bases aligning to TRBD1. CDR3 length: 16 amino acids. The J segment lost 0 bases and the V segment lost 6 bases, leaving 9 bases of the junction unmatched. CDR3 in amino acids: CASSPRRQGSTDTQYF. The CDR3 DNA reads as TGTGCCAGCAGCCCAAGACGACAGGGTAGCACAGATACGCAGTATTTT.

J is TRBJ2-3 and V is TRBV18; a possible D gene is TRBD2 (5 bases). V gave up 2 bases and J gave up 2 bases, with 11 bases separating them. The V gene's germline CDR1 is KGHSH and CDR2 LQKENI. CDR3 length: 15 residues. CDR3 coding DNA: TGTGCCAGCTCACCAGCGGGTACCCTCACAGATACGCAGTATTTT. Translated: CASSPAGTLTDTQYF. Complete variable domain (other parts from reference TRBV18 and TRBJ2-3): NAGVMQNPRHLVRRRGQEARLRCSPMKGHSHVYWYRQLPEEGLKFMVYLQKENIIDESGMPKERFSAEFPKEGPSILRIQQVVRGDSAAYFCASSPAGTLTDTQYFGPGTRLTVL.

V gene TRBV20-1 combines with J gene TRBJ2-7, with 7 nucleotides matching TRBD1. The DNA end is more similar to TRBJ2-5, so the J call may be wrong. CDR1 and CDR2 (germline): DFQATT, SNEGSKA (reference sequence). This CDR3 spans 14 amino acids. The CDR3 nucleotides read TGCAGTGCTAGAGATCTCCCAGGGGGAGAGACCCAGTACTTC. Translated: CSARDLPGGETQYF.

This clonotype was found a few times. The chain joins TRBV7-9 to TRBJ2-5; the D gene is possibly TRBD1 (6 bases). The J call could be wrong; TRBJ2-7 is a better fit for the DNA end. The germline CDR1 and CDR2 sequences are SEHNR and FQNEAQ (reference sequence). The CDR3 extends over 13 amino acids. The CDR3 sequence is CASTTSGVHEQYF. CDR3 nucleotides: TGTGCCAGCACAACATCAGGGGTCCACGAGCAGTACTTC.

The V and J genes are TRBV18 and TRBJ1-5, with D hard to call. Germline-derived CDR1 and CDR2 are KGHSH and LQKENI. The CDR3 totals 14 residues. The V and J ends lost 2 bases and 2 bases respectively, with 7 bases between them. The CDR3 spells CASSPARGNQPQHF. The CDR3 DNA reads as TGTGCCAGCTCACCAGCGAGGGGCAATCAGCCCCAGCATTTT.

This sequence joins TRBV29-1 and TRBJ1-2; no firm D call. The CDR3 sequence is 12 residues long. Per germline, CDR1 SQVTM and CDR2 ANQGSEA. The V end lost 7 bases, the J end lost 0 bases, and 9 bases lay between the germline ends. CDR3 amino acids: CSGWVSNYGYTF. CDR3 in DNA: TGCAGCGGGTGGGTGTCTAACTATGGCTACACCTTC.

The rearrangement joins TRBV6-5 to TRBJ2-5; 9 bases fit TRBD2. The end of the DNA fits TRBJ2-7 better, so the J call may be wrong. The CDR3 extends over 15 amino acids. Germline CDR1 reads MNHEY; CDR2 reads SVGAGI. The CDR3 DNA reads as TGTGCCAGCAGTTACTCACTAGCGGGCTTCTACGAGCAGTACTTC. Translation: CASSYSLAGFYEQYF.

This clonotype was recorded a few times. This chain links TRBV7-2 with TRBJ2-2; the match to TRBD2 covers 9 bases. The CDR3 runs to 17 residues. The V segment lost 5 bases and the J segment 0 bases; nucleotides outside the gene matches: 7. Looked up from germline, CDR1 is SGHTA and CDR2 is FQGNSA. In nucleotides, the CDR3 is TGTGCCAGCAGCGATCCCCTAGCGGGATCGAACACCGGGGAGCTGTTTTTT. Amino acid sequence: CASSDPLAGSNTGELFF.